These 25 T cell receptor beta chains were all obtained from the same sample, sequenced in a study of T cells after yellow fever vaccination. TCRdb itself ran the 5' RACE reads through MiXCR, one entry per CDR3 protein. This table has around 590,000 distinct CDR3 sequences, 9% to 15% appearing once. Source: PBMCs, taken on the day of the yellow fever booster vaccination. Receptor source: a man aged 25-45 years who received the YFV17D yellow fever vaccine.

The table lists this clonotype with a few counts. V and J are TRBV6-2 or TRBV6-3 and TRBJ1-5, with a weak D call TRBD1 (5 bases). Trimming took 4 bases from V and 2 from J, leaving 9 bases between them. The CDR3 extends over 14 amino acids. The germline V gene has CDR1 MNHEY and CDR2 SVGEGT. The CDR3 loop reads CASSWGRGNQPQHF. The CDR3 DNA is TGTGCCAGCAGTTGGGGCAGGGGCAATCAGCCCCAGCATTTT.

This clonotype was seen repeatedly, ten times or more. CDR3 protein: CASSMDILNIQYF. CDR3 DNA: TGTGCCAGTAGTATGGACATTTTAAACATTCAGTACTTC. The chain has TRBV19 and TRBJ2-4; the D gene is possibly TRBD1 (5 bases). Trimming removed 3 bases at V and 6 bases at J, with 9 bases between. The germline V gene has CDR1 LNHDA and CDR2 SQIVND (reference sequence). CDR3 length: 13 amino acids.

The table lists this clonotype with a few counts. The chain recombines TRBV20-1 with TRBJ2-3, with TRBD1 matching 10 bases. CDR1 and CDR2 from the germline V gene are DFQATT and SNEGSKA (reference sequence). J gave up 0 bases and V 4 bases, and 7 bases lay outside the gene matches. This CDR3 region has 16 residues. This CDR3 reads CSATKRQGASTDTQYF. In nucleotides, the CDR3 is TGCAGTGCTACAAAGAGACAGGGGGCCAGCACAGATACGCAGTATTTT.

The chain uses TRBV7-2 and TRBJ2-1, with no clear D. Trimming took off 5 bases at V and 10 bases at J, with 12 bases between the two ends. CDR1 and CDR2 (germline): SGHTA, FQGNSA. The CDR3 has 12 residues. The CDR3 nucleotides read TGTGCCAGCAGCAAAATTAATTTGGAGCAGTTCTTC. It translates to CASSKINLEQFF. The full variable domain, with the rest looked up from reference TRBV7-2 and TRBJ2-1, is GAGVSQSPSNKVTEKGKDVELRCDPISGHTALYWYRQSLGQGLEFLIYFQGNSAPDKSGLPSDRFSAERTGGSVSTLTIQRTQQEDSAVYLCASSKINLEQFFGPGTRLTVL.

This clonotype was detected only a few times. The rearrangement joins TRBV7-2 to TRBJ2-7; 7 bases line up with TRBD2. Germline V CDR1 and CDR2: SGHTA, FQGNSA. J was trimmed by 4 bases and V by 1 base; bases with no gene match: 10. The CDR3 spans 16 residues. This CDR3 is CASSLGSAGSGYEQYF. DNA for the CDR3: TGTGCCAGCAGCTTAGGGTCAGCGGGATCAGGATACGAGCAGTACTTC.

This clonotype was seen a handful of times. This chain uses TRBV5-1 with TRBJ2-1, with 8 bases aligning to TRBD1. The CDR3 is 15 amino acids. The J segment lost 3 bases and the V segment lost 0 bases, leaving 2 bases of the junction unmatched. CDR1 is SGHRS and CDR2 is YFSETQ in the germline V gene. The CDR3 reads CASSLDGQGYNEQFF. The CDR3 DNA reads as TGCGCCAGCAGCTTGGACGGACAGGGCTACAATGAGCAGTTCTTC.

The rearrangement joins TRBV29-1 to TRBJ2-3; TRBD2 aligns across 8 bases. With V trimmed by 3 bases and J by 1 base, 6 bases remained unmatched. CDR1 is SQVTM, CDR2 ANQGSEA, per germline. CDR3 length equals 15 residues. The CDR3 DNA is TGCAGCGTTGACCCAGCGGGAGAGGGCACAGATACGCAGTATTTT. Amino acid sequence: CSVDPAGEGTDTQYF.

The chain carries TRBV5-6 and TRBJ2-5; possibly TRBD1 for D (5 bases). Deletions cut 5 bases from V and 2 bases from J, with 22 bases between. The germline V gene encodes CDR1 SGHDT and CDR2 YYEEEE. The length of the CDR3 is 17 residues. The CDR3 reads CASSPDRIKSIQETQYF. CDR3 nucleotides: TGTGCCAGCAGTCCTGACAGAATAAAATCCATTCAAGAGACCCAGTACTTC.

This clonotype was counted only a few times. The chain recombines TRBV14 with TRBJ2-1; 15 bases match TRBD2. Germline V lookup: CDR1 SGHDN, CDR2 FVKESK. CDR3 length: 17 amino acids. V gave up 4 bases and J gave up 9 bases; unmatched junction bases: 10. CDR3 nucleotides: TGTGCCAGCAGCCTTCGCCCGGGACTAGCGGGAGGCGGTGAGCAGTTCTTC. It yields the protein CASSLRPGLAGGGEQFF.

This chain links TRBV20-1 with TRBJ1-1; a weak D match, TRBD1 (5 bases). There are 14 residues in the CDR3. The V and J ends lost 3 bases and 0 bases respectively, with 11 bases between them. Germline lookup yields CDR1 DFQATT and CDR2 SNEGSKA (reference sequence). The CDR3 loop reads CSASDSSLNTEAFF. As DNA, the CDR3 is TGCAGTGCTAGTGACAGCAGCCTGAACACTGAAGCTTTCTTT.

J is TRBJ2-5 and V is TRBV21-1; TRBD1 is the table's D call, not checked against the DNA. TRBV21-1 is recorded as a pseudogene. This CDR3 contains 16 residues. The CDR3 loop is CASSKGQLRGQETQYF. CDR3 sequence (DNA): TGTGCCAGCAGCAAAGGTCAATTGAGGGGCCAAGAGACCCAGTACTTC.

This chain joins TRBV6-1 and TRBJ1-2; D perhaps matches TRBD1 (5 bases). The CDR3 is made up of 13 amino acids. Per germline, CDR1 MNHNS and CDR2 SASEGT. The V gene lost 7 bases and the J gene lost 8 bases, with 17 bases spanning the gap. The CDR3 sequence is CASTWGREGGYTF. CDR3 DNA sequence: TGTGCCAGCACCTGGGGGAGGGAGGGGGGCTACACCTTC.

Only a few counts were recorded for this clonotype. The V call is TRBV6-5, the J call TRBJ2-7; 8 bases agree with TRBD1. Trimming at V came to 2 bases and at J to 3 bases, leaving 6 bases not matched to a gene. The CDR3 is made up of 15 amino acids. The germline CDR1 and CDR2 sequences are MNHEY and SVGAGI. The CDR3 coding sequence is TGTGCCAGCAGTTACGCCAGGGGGCATGGCTACGAGCAGTACTTC. Amino acids: CASSYARGHGYEQYF.

This clonotype has more than one count but fewer than ten. The gene calls are TRBV18 and TRBJ2-1, with 14 bases matching TRBD2. The CDR3 consists of 15 residues. Germline V gives CDR1 KGHSH, CDR2 LQKENI. The V and J ends lost 2 bases and 9 bases, in that order; junction bases with no gene match: 3. The CDR3 loop is CASSPGTSGRSEQFF. The CDR3 nucleotides read TGTGCCAGCTCACCAGGGACTAGCGGGAGAAGTGAGCAGTTCTTC.

This clonotype was found many times. V usage is TRBV18 and J usage is TRBJ2-7, with 10 positions matching TRBD2. The germline gives CDR1 KGHSH, CDR2 LQKENI. The CDR3 covers 15 residues. V was pared by 3 bases and J by 2 bases, with 4 bases of the junction left unmatched. This CDR3 reads CASSPPAGGPYEQYF. The CDR3 bases are TGTGCCAGCTCACCCCCAGCGGGAGGGCCCTACGAGCAGTACTTC.

CDR3 amino acids: CASVFSETNEKLFF. In DNA, the CDR3 is TGTGCCAGCGTCTTCAGTGAGACTAATGAAAAACTGTTTTTT. This sequence joins TRBV12-3 or TRBV12-4 and TRBJ1-4; D unresolved. This CDR3 spans 14 amino acids. V was clipped by 8 bases and J by 2 bases, with 12 bases between them.

This clonotype was counted only a few times. CDR3 amino acids: CASSSRTGAGETQYF. The CDR3 DNA sequence: TGTGCCAGTAGTTCCCGGACAGGGGCAGGAGAGACCCAGTACTTC. V and J are TRBV19 and TRBJ2-5, with 9 bases matching TRBD1. CDR1 and CDR2 (germline): LNHDA, SQIVND (reference sequence). V shed 5 bases, J shed 4 bases, and the junction held 8 bases outside the gene matches. There are 15 residues in the CDR3.

This clonotype appeared a few times. V gene TRBV7-2 combines with J gene TRBJ2-7; D is uncertain. The CDR3 covers 15 residues. V dropped 5 bases and J dropped 0 bases, with 14 bases sitting between them. Germline V gene lookup returns CDR1 SGHTA and CDR2 FQGNSA. The CDR3 loop is CASSPAPLGSYEQYF. The CDR3 region has the DNA TGTGCCAGCAGCCCCGCCCCCCTTGGCTCCTACGAGCAGTACTTC. Looking up the rest from reference TRBV7-2 and TRBJ2-7 gives the full variable domain: GAGVSQSPSNKVTEKGKDVELRCDPISGHTALYWYRQSLGQGLEFLIYFQGNSAPDKSGLPSDRFSAERTGGSVSTLTIQRTQQEDSAVYLCASSPAPLGSYEQYFGPGTRLTVT.

A few counts support this clonotype. The rearrangement uses TRBV29-1 and TRBJ2-1; TRBD2 might be the D (6 bases). Between the trimmed V and J ends, which lost 4 bases and 3 bases, there was a span of 13 bases. The V gene's germline CDR1 is SQVTM and CDR2 ANQGSEA. The CDR3 covers 14 residues. The CDR3 spells CSVVLRESYNEQFF. CDR3 DNA sequence: TGCAGCGTTGTACTCCGGGAGAGCTACAATGAGCAGTTCTTC.

This clonotype has at least ten counts. The chain recombines TRBV12-3 or TRBV12-4 with TRBJ2-3; D is unclear. The CDR3 has 13 residues. V was trimmed by 7 bases and J by 7 bases, leaving 15 bases between them. The CDR3 DNA follows: TGTGCCAGCATCTCCACGACGGGTTATACGCAGTATTTT. Its translation is CASISTTGYTQYF.

The V gene is TRBV6-2 or TRBV6-3, the J gene TRBJ2-1; TRBD1 matches at 7 bases. The length of the CDR3 is 13 residues. Germline CDR1 and CDR2: MNHEY and SVGEGT. V was pared by 0 bases and J by 9 bases, with 2 bases of the junction left unmatched. CDR3 sequence: CASSYSGGGEQFF. The CDR3 region has the DNA TGTGCCAGCAGTTACTCAGGGGGCGGTGAGCAGTTCTTC.

Ten or more counts support this clonotype. This chain connects TRBV27 to TRBJ2-7, with D tentatively TRBD1 or TRBD2 (5 bases each). This CDR3 has 16 amino acids. Germline CDR1 reads MNHEY; CDR2 reads SMNVEV (reference sequence). Trimming pared 4 bases from V and 1 base from J, leaving 17 bases between. CDR3 coding DNA: TGTGCCAGCAGTTCTTCCCCCGGGACGGCTTCCTACGAGCAGTACTTC. Translated: CASSSSPGTASYEQYF.

The chain joins TRBV20-1 to TRBJ2-1, with 9 nucleotides matching TRBD2. CDR1 is DFQATT, CDR2 SNEGSKA, per germline (reference sequence). V was pared by 4 bases and J by 5 bases, with 12 bases of the junction left unmatched. The CDR3 has 16 amino acids. DNA for the CDR3: TGCAGTGCTACCCGGGGTAGCGGGAGATCTGACAATGAGCAGTTCTTC. It translates to CSATRGSGRSDNEQFF.

The chain joins TRBV2 to TRBJ1-2, with D possibly matching TRBD1 (5 bases). Germline V gives CDR1 SNHLY, CDR2 FYNNEI. The CDR3 is 15 residues long. The V end lost 4 bases, the J end lost 7 bases, and 19 bases lay between the germline ends. The CDR3 is CASSGYSGSGGGYTF. The CDR3, as DNA: TGTGCCAGCAGTGGTTATTCGGGCAGCGGGGGTGGCTACACCTTC. Full variable domain (missing parts from reference TRBV2 and TRBJ1-2): EPEVTQTPSHQVTQMGQEVILRCVPISNHLYFYWYRQILGQKVEFLVSFYNNEISEKSEIFDDQFSVERPDGSNFTLKIRSTKLEDSAMYFCASSGYSGSGGGYTFGSGTRLTVV.

The genes are TRBV7-2 and TRBJ2-3, with D perhaps matching TRBD1 or TRBD2 (5 bases each). This CDR3 spans 14 amino acids. Trimming cost V 5 bases and J 1 base, with 10 bases left between them. Per the germline V gene, CDR1 is SGHTA and CDR2 is FQGNSA. CDR3 in DNA: TGTGCCAGCAGCGCAATGGGGGGCACAGATACGCAGTATTTT. This gives the protein CASSAMGGTDTQYF.